This T cell receptor (beta chain) appears in the sequencing data of a study of blood T cell repertoires in COVID-19. The method was immunoSEQ multiplex PCR; TCRdb's version includes in-frame clones alone and lacks a portion of them. The sample has fewer than 250,000 clones; about 85% are singletons. Trimming took 4 bases from V and 5 from J, leaving 12 bases between them. CDR1 is SGHRS, CDR2 YFSETQ, per germline. This CDR3 has 13 residues. Sequenced: peripheral blood. This clonotype was obtained from a man aged 30-40 years with acute or convalescent COVID-19. The chain links TRBV5-1 to TRBJ1-1; no definite D call. CDR3 region: CASSPEGWTEAFF. In DNA, the CDR3 is TGCGCCAGCAGCCCCGAGGGTTGGACTGAAGCTTTCTTT. Looking up the rest from reference TRBV5-1 and TRBJ1-1 gives the full variable domain: KAGVTQTPRYLIKTRGQQVTLSCSPISGHRSVSWYQQTPGQGLQFLFEYFSETQRNKGNFPGRFSGRQFSNSRSEMNVSTLELGDSALYLCASSPEGWTEAFFGQGTRLTVV.